Below, one TCR beta chain is given with its context. Its antigen remains unknown. This entry belongs to a study of CD8+CD57+ T cells in acquired aplastic anemia. Study in general: DNA from sorted CD4+ and CD8+ cells averaged about 3.2 ug.

TCR beta VDJ combinations and CDR3 sequences were profiled from genomic DNA. From the reads, TCRdb called clonotypes with MiXCR, one entry per CDR3 protein. The profile shows hundreds of thousands of distinct CDR3 sequences, approximately 32% of them singletons. Study-level findings and limits: For CD8+ Simpson's diversity, patients and controls showed no significant difference. Patients and controls shared about 27 CD8+ CDR3 sequences.

Patients selected for sequencing had displayed CD8+CD57+ cell expansion by flow cytometry. Among the patients, all had severe acquired aplastic anemia. This CDR3 spans 13 amino acids. The germline CDR1 and CDR2 sequences are MNHNY and SVGAGI (reference sequence). Trimming stripped 0 bases from V and 1 base from J, with 3 bases between. The chain combines TRBV6-6 with TRBJ2-5, with no clear D. This TCR was sampled from a human donor with aplastic anemia. Sequencing used sorted CD4+, CD8+, or CD8+CD57+ T cells (not recorded which) from PBMCs. This chain's CDR3 is CASSYSPQETQYF. The CDR3 DNA sequence: TGTGCCAGCAGTTACTCGCCCCAAGAGACCCAGTACTTC.